This T cell receptor (beta chain) was recovered during a study of blood T cells in healthy people across ages. Overall study results and limits: Naive T cell percentage by flow cytometry tracked strongly with beta diversity. Among long-lived donors, naive CD4+ cells were more numerous and diversity higher than in aged donors.

Germline CDR1 is SNHLY and CDR2 is FYNNEI. The CDR3 sequence is 16 residues long. V was shortened by 10 bases and J by 5 bases, with 24 bases between the two germline ends. Of note for this clonotype: No antigen is known for it.

The second PCR ran 7 to 11 cycles with a sample-barcoded 5' primer and J-beta primers. TCRdb recomputed calls from the 5' RACE reads with MiXCR, one row per CDR3 protein. The sample shows hundreds of thousands of distinct CDR3 sequences, around 26% of them seen only once. J is TRBJ2-1 and V is TRBV2; weak D call: TRBD2 (5 bases). Sequencing input: blood. This TCR was recovered from an elderly woman in good health. The CDR3 DNA follows: TGTGCCAACAGCATGGTTACTAGTCGGTTCGACAATGAGCAGTTCTTC. Translation gives CANSMVTSRFDNEQFF.